This T cell receptor (beta chain) was recovered during a study of shared clonotypes between healthy human individuals. Study summary: Participating donors consisted of two women and a few men aged 18 to 49. Study-level results: Memory subsets generally showed lower estimated richness than naive subsets.

CDR1 is SGHTA, CDR2 FQGNSA, per germline. CDR3 length: 15 residues. V was pared by 6 bases and J by 5 bases, with 6 bases of the junction left unmatched. The method was immunoSEQ multiplex PCR; TCRdb's version includes in-frame clones alone and lacks a portion of them. In the table there are roughly 2.5 million clones, approximately 90% of which are singletons. Comment on this clone: What it binds is unknown. Different DNA sequences within this sample yield the same CDR3.

Sequences were obtained from naive CD4+ T cells sorted from blood. Stated subset: CD45RA+ positively selected. The rearrangement links TRBV7-2 to TRBJ2-3; 12 nucleotides line up with TRBD2. The receptor was isolated from a man between 18 and 35 years old in good health. In nucleotides, the CDR3 is TGTGCCAGCAGTTCGCTAGCGGGAGGGGTAGATACGCAGTATTTT. Translating it yields CASSSLAGGVDTQYF.